This T cell receptor (beta chain) was obtained from a study of shared clonotypes between healthy human individuals. The data were produced by immunoSEQ multiplex PCR, yet TCRdb's version contains in-frame clones alone and is incomplete. This table holds millions of clones, 93% found once. CDR1 and CDR2 (germline): SQVTM, ANQGSEA. The junction had 13 bases not matched to a gene; V was cut back by 6 bases and J by 1 base. The CDR3 sequence is 17 residues long. This sequence was found in a man aged 18 to 30 in good health. Some clones in this sample may be carry-over from other donors' samples. The sample consisted of naive CD4+ T cells from PBMCs. The subset here: CD45RA+ positively selected. The chain joins TRBV29-1 to TRBJ1-1; 11 bases are shared with TRBD1. CDR3: CSVEPGQGEGKNTEAFF. CDR3 bases: TGCAGCGTCGAACCGGGACAGGGGGAGGGGAAGAACACTGAAGCTTTCTTT.